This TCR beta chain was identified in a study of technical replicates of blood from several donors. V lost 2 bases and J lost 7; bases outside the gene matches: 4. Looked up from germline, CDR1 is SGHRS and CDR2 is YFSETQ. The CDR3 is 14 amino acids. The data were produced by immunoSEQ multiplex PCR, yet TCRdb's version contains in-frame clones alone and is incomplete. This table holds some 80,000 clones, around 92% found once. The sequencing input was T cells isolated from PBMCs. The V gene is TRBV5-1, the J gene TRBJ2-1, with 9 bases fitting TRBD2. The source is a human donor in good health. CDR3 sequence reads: CASSFPSGVNEQFF. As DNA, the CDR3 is TGCGCCAGCAGCTTTCCTAGCGGGGTTAATGAGCAGTTCTTC. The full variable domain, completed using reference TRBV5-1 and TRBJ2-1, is KAGVTQTPRYLIKTRGQQVTLSCSPISGHRSVSWYQQTPGQGLQFLFEYFSETQRNKGNFPGRFSGRQFSNSRSEMNVSTLELGDSALYLCASSFPSGVNEQFFGPGTRLTVL.